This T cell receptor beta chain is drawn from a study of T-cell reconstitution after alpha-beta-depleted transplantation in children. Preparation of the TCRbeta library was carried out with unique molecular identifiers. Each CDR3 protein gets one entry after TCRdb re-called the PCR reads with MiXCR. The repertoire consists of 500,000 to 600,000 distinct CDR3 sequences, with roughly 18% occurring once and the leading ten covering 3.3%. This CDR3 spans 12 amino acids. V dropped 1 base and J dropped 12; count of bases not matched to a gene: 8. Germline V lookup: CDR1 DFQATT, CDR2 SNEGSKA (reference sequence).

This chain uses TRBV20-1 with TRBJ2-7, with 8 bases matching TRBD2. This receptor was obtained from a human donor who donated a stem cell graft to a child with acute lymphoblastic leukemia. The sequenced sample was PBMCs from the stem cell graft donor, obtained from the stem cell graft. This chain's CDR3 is CSARATSATTYF. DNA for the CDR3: TGCAGTGCTAGAGCGACTAGCGCGACGACGTACTTC.